The source of this T cell receptor beta chain is a study of T-cell reconstitution after alpha-beta-depleted transplantation in children. The CDR3 is 15 amino acids. Trimming took off 1 base at V and 12 bases at J, with 20 bases between the two ends. Per the germline V gene, CDR1 is SGHTA and CDR2 is FQGTGA. Unique molecular identifiers were built into the TCRbeta library. Each CDR3 protein gets one entry after TCRdb re-called the PCR reads with MiXCR. The table has 900,000 or so distinct CDR3 sequences, roughly 15% seen once. This specimen was PBMCs, mostly from graft donor cells, taken 360 days after TCRalphabeta/CD19-depleted stem cell transplant. This sequence joins TRBV7-3 and TRBJ2-3; D is undetermined. The receptor was isolated from a male patient between 5 and 17 years old who had a stem cell transplant for acute lymphoblastic leukemia, so the T cells may come from the graft donor. The CDR3 loop is CASSLSTEPGTCQYF. CDR3 nucleotide sequence: TGTGCCAGCAGCTTAAGTACCGAACCCGGTACCTGCCAGTATTTT.